This T cell receptor (beta chain) was observed in a study of immune cell composition in non-small cell lung cancer. The assay was immunoSEQ multiplex PCR, and TCRdb's table has in-frame clones only and misses some. Of some 5,800 clones detected, nearly 90% appear once; the ten largest clones hold approximately 6.4%. Normal lung was sampled as far from the tumour as possible, at least 3 cm. Only one count was recorded for this clone. Its specificity is not known. CDR3 length: 17 amino acids. V lost 0 bases and J lost 6; bases outside the gene matches: 9. The germline V gene has CDR1 LGHNA and CDR2 YNFKEQ. Overall study findings and caveats: Tumour TCR-beta clonality was not significantly tied to smoking pack-years.

The receptor was isolated from a human donor with non-small cell lung cancer. The chain joins TRBV4-2 to TRBJ2-1; 9 positions agree with TRBD2. The sequencing sample was made of non-adjacent lung tissue. The CDR3 protein is CASSQDQGTSNPNEQFF. The CDR3 DNA is TGTGCCAGCAGCCAAGATCAGGGGACTAGCAACCCCAATGAGCAGTTCTTC.